This TCR beta chain was sequenced for a study of T cell repertoires in cytomegalovirus infection. Study summary: Through public TCR beta signatures, both CMV infection and matching HLA type were indicated.

This clonotype was counted only a few times. No antigen is known for it. TCRdb reprocessed the reads via MiXCR and lists one record per CDR3 protein. The sample has tens of thousands of distinct CDR3 sequences, about 30% seen once. General study points: HLA-C-restricted CMV clonotypes gave the most frequent clonotype in two of eight donors. Identification of carriers of CMV plus the relevant HLA was performed using cumulative public TCR beta family frequency.

This CDR3 region has 12 residues. Trimming removed 9 bases from V and 7 bases from J; junction bases left unmatched: 5. Germline values: CDR1 LNHDA, CDR2 SQIVND (reference sequence). The origin of this receptor is a human donor in good health (CMV status not recorded). Some clones in this sample may be carry-over from other donors' samples. The rearrangement uses TRBV19 and TRBJ1-5, with 8 nucleotides matching TRBD1. Sequences were obtained from PBMCs, sequenced either directly or after in vitro stimulation (not recorded which). Here the CDR3 DNA reads TGTGCCAGCCAGGGGGCTGAGCAGCCCCAGCATTTT. It codes for CASQGAEQPQHF.